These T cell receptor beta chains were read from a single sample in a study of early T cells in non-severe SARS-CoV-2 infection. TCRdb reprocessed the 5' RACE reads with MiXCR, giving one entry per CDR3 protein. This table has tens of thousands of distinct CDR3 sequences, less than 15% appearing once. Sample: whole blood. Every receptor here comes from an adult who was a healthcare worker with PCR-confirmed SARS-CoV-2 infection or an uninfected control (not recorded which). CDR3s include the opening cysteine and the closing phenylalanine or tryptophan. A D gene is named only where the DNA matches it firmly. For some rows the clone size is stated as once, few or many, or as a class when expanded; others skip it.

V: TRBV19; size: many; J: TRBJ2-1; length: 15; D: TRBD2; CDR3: CASSISGTRALNWFF; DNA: TGTGCCAGTAGTATAAGCGGGACTAGGGCCCTGAATTGGTTCTTC
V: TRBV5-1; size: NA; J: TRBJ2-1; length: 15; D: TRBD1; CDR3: CASSLRQGDYNEQFF; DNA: TGCGCCAGCAGCTTGAGGCAGGGGGATTACAATGAGCAGTTCTTC
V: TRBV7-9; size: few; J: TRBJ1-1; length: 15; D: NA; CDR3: CSSSLLGKRGTEAFF; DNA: TGTTCCAGCAGCTTATTGGGGAAACGGGGCACTGAAGCTTTCTTT
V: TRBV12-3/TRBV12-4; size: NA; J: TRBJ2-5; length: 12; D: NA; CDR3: CAISGPKGTQYF; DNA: TGTGCCATTTCGGGCCCCAAGGGGACCCAGTACTTC
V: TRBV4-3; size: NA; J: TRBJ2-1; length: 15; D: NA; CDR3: CASSQDGLGLDEQFF; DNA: TGCGCCAGCAGCCAAGACGGGCTAGGATTGGATGAGCAGTTCTTC
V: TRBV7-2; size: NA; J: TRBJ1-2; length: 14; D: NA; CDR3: CASSQAGAGRGYTF; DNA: TGTGCCAGCAGCCAAGCCGGGGCAGGCAGGGGCTACACCTTC
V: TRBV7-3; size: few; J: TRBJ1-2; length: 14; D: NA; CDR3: CASSPTGFRYGYTF; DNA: TGTGCCAGCAGTCCCACCGGCTTTCGCTATGGCTACACCTTC
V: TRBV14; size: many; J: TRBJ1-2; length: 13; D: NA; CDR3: CASSRSFDYGYTF; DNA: TGTGCCAGCAGCCGGTCTTTTGACTATGGCTACACCTTC
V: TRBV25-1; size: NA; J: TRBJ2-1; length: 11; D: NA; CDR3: CASSVRDEQFF; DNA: TGTGCCAGCAGTGTGAGGGATGAGCAGTTCTTC
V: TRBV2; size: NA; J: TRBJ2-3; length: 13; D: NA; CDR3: CASRGEVTDTQYF; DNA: TGTGCCAGCAGAGGGGAGGTCACAGATACGCAGTATTTT
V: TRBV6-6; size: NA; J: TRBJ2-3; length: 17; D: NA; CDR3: CASSYSIAAAGTDTQYF; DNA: TGTGCCAGCAGTTACTCGATAGCAGCGGCTGGCACAGATACGCAGTATTTT
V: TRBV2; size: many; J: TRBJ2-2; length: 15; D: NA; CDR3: CASAALGANTGELFF; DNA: TGTGCCAGCGCTGCCCTAGGGGCGAACACCGGGGAGCTGTTTTTT
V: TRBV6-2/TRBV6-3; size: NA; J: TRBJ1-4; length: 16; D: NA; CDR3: CASSYSSAASHEKLFF; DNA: TGTGCCAGCAGTTACTCGTCGGCTGCCTCGCACGAAAAACTGTTCTTT
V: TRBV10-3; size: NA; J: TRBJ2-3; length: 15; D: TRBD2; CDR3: CAISGQREQTDTQYF; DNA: TGTGCCATCAGTGGTCAGCGGGAGCAAACAGATACGCAGTATTTT
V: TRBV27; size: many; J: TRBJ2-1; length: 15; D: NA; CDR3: CASSPGLLSYNEQFF; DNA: TGTGCCAGCAGTCCTGGACTTCTCTCCTACAATGAGCAGTTCTTC
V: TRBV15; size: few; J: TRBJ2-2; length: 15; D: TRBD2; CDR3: CATSSRGANTGELFF; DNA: TGTGCCACCAGCAGCCGGGGGGCGAACACCGGGGAGCTGTTTTTT
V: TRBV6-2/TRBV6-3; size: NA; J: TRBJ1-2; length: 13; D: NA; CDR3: CASSSGSPYGYTF; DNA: TGTGCCAGCAGTTCCGGGAGCCCGTATGGCTACACCTTC
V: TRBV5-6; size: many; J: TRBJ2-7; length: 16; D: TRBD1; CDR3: CASRSIRRDRAYEQYF; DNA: TGTGCCAGCAGGAGTATACGCCGGGACAGGGCCTACGAGCAGTACTTC
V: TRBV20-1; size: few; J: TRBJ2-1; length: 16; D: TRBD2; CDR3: CSATRLAGVSYNEQFF; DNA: TGCAGTGCTACCCGACTAGCGGGAGTCTCCTACAATGAGCAGTTCTTC
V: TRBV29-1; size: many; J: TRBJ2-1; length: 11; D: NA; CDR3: CSVDPGFEQFF; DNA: TGCAGCGTTGATCCCGGGTTTGAGCAGTTCTTC
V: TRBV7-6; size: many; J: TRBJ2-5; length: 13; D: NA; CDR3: CASSLSGAETQYF; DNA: TGTGCCAGCAGCTTAAGTGGGGCTGAGACCCAGTACTTC
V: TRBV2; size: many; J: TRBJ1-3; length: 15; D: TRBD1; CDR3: CASSGDSYSGNTIYF; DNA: TGTGCCAGCAGTGGGGACAGCTACTCTGGAAACACCATATATTTT
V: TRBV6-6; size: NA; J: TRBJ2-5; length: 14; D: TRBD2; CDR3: CASSRTSRQETQYF; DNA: TGTGCCAGCAGTCGGACTAGCAGGCAAGAGACCCAGTACTTC
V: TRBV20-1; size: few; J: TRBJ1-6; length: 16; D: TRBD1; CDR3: CSARAGTGGGNSPLHF; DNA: TGCAGTGCTAGAGCCGGGACAGGGGGCGGGAATTCACCCCTCCACTTT
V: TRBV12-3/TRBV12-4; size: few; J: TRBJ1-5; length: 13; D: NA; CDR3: CASSSPGNQPQHF; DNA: TGTGCCAGCAGTTCCCCAGGGAATCAGCCCCAGCATTTT
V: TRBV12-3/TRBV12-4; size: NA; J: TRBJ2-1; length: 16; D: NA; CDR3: CASKFTSGTMNNEQFF; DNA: TGTGCCAGCAAGTTTACCTCCGGGACCATGAACAATGAGCAGTTCTTC